The clone carrying this T cell receptor beta chain was counted only a few times. Its target is not known. After 5'RACE with constant-segment primers, TCR alpha and TCR beta cDNA libraries carrying sample barcodes and UMIs were obtained. TCRdb fed the 5' RACE reads into MiXCR, producing one record per CDR3 protein. Among 400,000 to 500,000 distinct CDR3 sequences listed, approximately 25% were seen once. This sample is drawn from a study of T-cell memory formation after mild COVID-19. Study-level results: The finding that pre-infection memory included some responding clones suggested that cross-reactive memory joined.

The source material was PBMCs or a T cell subset sorted from them (not recorded which). The sequence derives from an adult woman who had mild COVID-19 (a few samples of this study predate the infection). Cell type and time point are not known.

The CDR3 reads CASSLSGQRETQYF. The CDR3 coding sequence is TGTGCCAGCTCACTCTCCGGACAGAGAGAGACCCAGTACTTC. The chain carries TRBV18 and TRBJ2-5; D may be TRBD1 (6 bases). V was cut by 4 bases and J by 4 bases, with 13 bases left in between. The CDR3 loop spans 14 amino acids. The germline CDR1 and CDR2 sequences are KGHSH and LQKENI.